Below, 25 T cell receptor beta chains from the same sample are listed, as sequenced in a study of T-cell memory formation after mild COVID-19. TCRdb recomputed calls from the 5' RACE reads with MiXCR, one row per CDR3 protein. Of 170,000 or so distinct CDR3 sequences listed, about 20% were seen once; the top ten hold 23%. The material sequenced was PBMCs or a T cell subset sorted from them (not recorded which). All receptors derive from an adult woman who had mild COVID-19 (a few samples of this study predate the infection). Cell type and time point are not known.

The CDR3 loop reads CASSTDRAYQETQYF. The CDR3 DNA reads as TGCGCCAGCAGCACGGACAGGGCCTACCAAGAGACCCAGTACTTC. This rearrangement joins TRBV5-1 to TRBJ2-5; TRBD1 agrees at 8 bases. From germline, CDR1 is SGHRS and CDR2 YFSETQ. With 4 bases clipped from V and 0 bases from J, the junction kept 5 bases outside the gene matches. There are 15 residues in the CDR3.

V and J are TRBV13 and TRBJ2-6; TRBD1 might be the D (5 bases). Germline CDR1 is PRHDT and CDR2 is FYEKMQ (reference sequence). V lost 4 bases, J lost 6 bases, and 16 bases lay in between. This CDR3 has 16 amino acids. DNA of the CDR3: TGTGCCAGCAGCTCAGGTGGGGCAGGGAAGGCCAACGTCCTGACTTTC. It is translated as CASSSGGAGKANVLTF.

The table lists this clonotype with many counts. This chain links TRBV20-1 with TRBJ2-4; D is perhaps TRBD1 (6 bases). The CDR3 is made up of 15 amino acids. The ends were cut back, 3 bases at V and 8 bases at J, with 20 bases in the middle. Germline V gene data show CDR1 as DFQATT and CDR2 as SNEGSKA (reference sequence). The CDR3 DNA sequence: TGCAGTGCTAGGAGCCTGGACAGTCAGTGGGACATTCAGTACTTC. Encoded protein: CSARSLDSQWDIQYF.

The chain recombines TRBV24-1 with TRBJ2-1; tentatively, D is TRBD2 (6 bases). The CDR3 contains 15 residues. CDR1 KGHDR and CDR2 SFDVKD come from the germline V gene. Between the trimmed V and J ends, which lost 4 bases and 3 bases, there was a span of 12 bases. CDR3 region: CATSEGGKGYNEQFF. The CDR3 region has the DNA TGTGCCACCAGTGAGGGAGGTAAGGGCTACAATGAGCAGTTCTTC.

This clonotype was seen a handful of times. The rearrangement links TRBV7-3 to TRBJ2-7, with D possibly matching TRBD2 (6 bases). Germline V lookup: CDR1 SGHTA, CDR2 FQGTGA. Deletions cut 3 bases from V and 6 bases from J, with 18 bases between. This CDR3 has 15 amino acids. For the CDR3, the DNA is TGTGCCAGCAGCTTCCGGGACTCTCCCCTTGGCGAGCAGTACTTC. Its protein is CASSFRDSPLGEQYF.

This clonotype was seen a few times. The chain carries TRBV20-1 and TRBJ2-3; TRBD2 matches at 11 bases. The CDR3 runs 16 residues. The ends lost 5 bases at V and 4 bases at J; junction bases unmatched: 11. Per the germline V gene, CDR1 is DFQATT and CDR2 is SNEGSKA (reference sequence). CDR3: CSAESIAGGLADTQYF. The CDR3 nucleotides are TGCAGTGCTGAATCCATAGCGGGGGGGCTGGCAGATACGCAGTATTTT.

There are many counts of this clonotype. The chain is built from TRBV7-2 and TRBJ2-7; either TRBD1 or TRBD2 may supply D (5 bases each). The length of the CDR3 is 18 residues. The V end lost 3 bases, the J end lost 2 bases, and 23 bases lay between the germline ends. In germline, CDR1 is SGHTA, CDR2 FQGNSA. The CDR3 loop is CASSFSPPGPVRAYEQYF. CDR3 sequence (DNA): TGTGCCAGCAGCTTTAGTCCTCCGGGACCGGTACGAGCCTACGAGCAGTACTTC.

This clonotype came up a few times. The chain carries TRBV7-9 and TRBJ2-1, with unresolved D. The CDR3 has 12 amino acids. From germline, CDR1 is SEHNR and CDR2 FQNEAQ (reference sequence). V lost 5 bases and J 7 bases, leaving 9 bases between the germline ends. The CDR3 sequence: CASSKAWNEQFF. For the CDR3, the DNA is TGTGCCAGCAGCAAAGCCTGGAATGAGCAGTTCTTC.

This chain joins TRBV24-1 and TRBJ2-1, with TRBD2 matching 8 bases. This CDR3 region has 14 residues. Trimming removed 9 bases from V and 1 base from J; junction bases left unmatched: 4. Germline V gene sequence: CDR1 KGHDR, CDR2 SFDVKD. CDR3 amino acids: CATQIAGSYNEQFF. In DNA, the CDR3 is TGTGCCACCCAAATAGCGGGATCCTACAATGAGCAGTTCTTC.

The table lists this clonotype with a few counts. The chain couples TRBV3-1 to TRBJ1-2, with unresolved D. The V end was cut by 1 base, the J end by 2 bases, with 5 bases between. Germline-derived CDR1 and CDR2 are LGHDT and YNNKEL (reference sequence). CDR3 size: 13 residues. Here the CDR3 reads CASSQGENYGYTF. The CDR3 nucleotides are TGTGCCAGCAGCCAAGGGGAGAACTATGGCTACACCTTC.

This clonotype was found a few times. The rearrangement joins TRBV7-9 to TRBJ2-1, with D perhaps matching TRBD1 or TRBD2 (5 bases each). Looked up from germline, CDR1 is SEHNR and CDR2 is FQNEAQ (reference sequence). V was pared by 0 bases and J by 2 bases, with 14 bases between. The CDR3 totals 17 residues. Here the CDR3 reads CASSLAVRDGPYNEQFF. For the CDR3, the DNA is TGTGCCAGCAGCTTAGCGGTTCGGGACGGCCCCTACAATGAGCAGTTCTTC.

The V and J genes are TRBV20-1 and TRBJ2-5; D possibly matches TRBD1 or TRBD2 (5 bases each). Germline V gene data show CDR1 as DFQATT and CDR2 as SNEGSKA (reference sequence). V lost 3 bases to trimming and J lost 0 bases, with 17 bases between them. The CDR3 spans 16 residues. In DNA, the CDR3 is TGCAGTGCTAGGGTTGGGCCGGGACGGGACCAAGAGACCCAGTACTTC. Residues: CSARVGPGRDQETQYF.

V usage is TRBV10-3 and J usage is TRBJ2-3; 12 bases align to TRBD2. Trimming removed 3 bases from V and 5 bases from J; junction bases left unmatched: 6. The CDR3 extends over 16 amino acids. Germline CDR1 ENHRY, CDR2 SYGVKD. The CDR3 protein is CAISEPTSGSIDTQYF. As DNA, the CDR3 is TGTGCCATCAGTGAACCGACTAGCGGGAGTATAGATACGCAGTATTTT.

V is TRBV12-3 or TRBV12-4 and J is TRBJ2-5; a possible D gene is TRBD2 (6 bases). This CDR3 comprises 16 residues. Trimming removed 6 bases at V and 4 bases at J, with 21 bases between. This chain's CDR3 is CASSAPRDFPGETQYF. CDR3 in DNA: TGTGCCAGCAGCGCCCCCAGGGACTTCCCGGGAGAGACCCAGTACTTC.

The genes are TRBV5-6 and TRBJ2-2; 8 bases map to TRBD2. There are 16 residues in the CDR3. The germline CDR1 and CDR2 sequences are SGHDT and YYEEEE. Trimming took 3 bases from V and 6 from J; bases not matched to a gene: 10. The CDR3 spells CASSYWTSWGAGELFF. The CDR3 DNA reads as TGTGCCAGCAGCTACTGGACTAGCTGGGGCGCCGGGGAGCTGTTTTTT.

The chain uses TRBV4-1 and TRBJ2-7; 9 positions match TRBD1. This CDR3 region has 15 residues. Germline-derived CDR1 and CDR2 are MGHRA and YSYEKL. Trimming took 3 bases from V and 2 from J; bases not matched to a gene: 5. The CDR3 here is CASSQTGTGTYEQYF. The CDR3 nucleotides read TGCGCCAGCAGCCAGACCGGGACAGGGACCTACGAGCAGTACTTC.

This chain joins TRBV18 and TRBJ2-7, with TRBD2 as a possible D gene (5 bases). Trimming cost V 2 bases and J 3 bases, with 11 bases left between them. The CDR3 sequence is 14 residues long. Per germline, CDR1 KGHSH and CDR2 LQKENI. This CDR3 is CASSPEHRDYEQYF. DNA for the CDR3: TGTGCCAGCTCACCAGAGCACCGGGACTACGAGCAGTACTTC.

This clonotype turned up a few times. Here the CDR3 reads CASSRDRVELFF. CDR3 nucleotides: TGTGCCAGCAGCCGAGACAGGGTGGAGCTGTTTTTT. V is TRBV11-3 and J is TRBJ2-2; TRBD1 matches 7 bases. This CDR3 spans 12 amino acids. J lost 10 bases, V lost 5 bases, and 4 bases had no gene match. Germline V lookup: CDR1 SGHNT, CDR2 YENEEA.

This chain links TRBV7-9 with TRBJ2-7, with unresolved D. The CDR3 length is 13 residues. The V gene's germline CDR1 is SEHNR and CDR2 FQNEAQ (reference sequence). V lost 2 bases to trimming and J lost 4 bases, with 9 bases between them. DNA for the CDR3: TGTGCCAGCAGCTTAAGTACCTTATACGAGCAGTACTTC. The encoded protein is CASSLSTLYEQYF.

This clonotype has just a few counts. The CDR3 nucleotides are TGTGCCAGCAGCCTACAGGGTTATGAAAAACTGTTTTTT. Its translation: CASSLQGYEKLFF. V gene TRBV11-2 combines with J gene TRBJ1-4, with D perhaps matching TRBD1 (6 bases). There are 13 residues in the CDR3. Trimming removed 5 bases at V and 6 bases at J, with 10 bases between. Germline V gene data show CDR1 as SGHAT and CDR2 as FQNNGV.

V usage is TRBV11-2 and J usage is TRBJ2-5; 12 bases fit TRBD2. V was clipped by 5 bases and J by 5 bases; unmatched bases: 12. Germline-derived CDR1 and CDR2 are SGHAT and FQNNGV. The CDR3 runs to 17 residues. The CDR3 bases are TGTGCCAGCAGCCATCCACGACTAGCGGGAGATGGGGAGACCCAGTACTTC. Amino acids: CASSHPRLAGDGETQYF.

The chain combines TRBV12-3 or TRBV12-4 with TRBJ2-2, with D perhaps TRBD2 (6 bases). The CDR3 length is 14 residues. V gave up 5 bases and J gave up 6 bases, with 13 bases separating them. The CDR3 region has the DNA TGTGCCAGCAGTCCGGACTACTTGGCCGGGGAGCTGTTTTTT. Translating gives CASSPDYLAGELFF.

The V and J genes are TRBV19 and TRBJ2-7, with unresolved D. CDR1 and CDR2 from the germline V gene are LNHDA and SQIVND (reference sequence). Trimming cost V 1 base and J 5 bases, with 18 bases left between them. The CDR3 extends over 16 amino acids. Here the CDR3 reads CASSIGLAVSPDEQYF. DNA for the CDR3: TGTGCCAGTAGTATAGGATTAGCAGTGAGTCCGGACGAGCAGTACTTC.

This chain uses TRBV5-1 with TRBJ2-2; 10 bases match TRBD1. Per germline, CDR1 SGHRS and CDR2 YFSETQ. J gave up 3 bases and V 4 bases, and 6 bases lay outside the gene matches. The CDR3 spans 16 residues. CDR3 nucleotides: TGCGCCAGCAGCCCCGGGACAGGGGAGTACACCGGGGAGCTGTTTTTT. Its translation: CASSPGTGEYTGELFF.

In DNA form, the CDR3 reads TGTGCCAGCAGCTGGGGACAGGATAATTCACCCCTCCACTTT. Its translation is CASSWGQDNSPLHF. The chain combines TRBV7-9 with TRBJ1-6; 8 nucleotides line up with TRBD1. The CDR3 has 14 amino acids. From germline, CDR1 is SEHNR and CDR2 FQNEAQ (reference sequence). The V and J ends lost 4 bases and 5 bases, in that order; junction bases with no gene match: 1.